This TCR beta chain was documented in a study of identical twins. V shed 6 bases and J 10 bases; nucleotides not matched to a gene: 16. The CDR3 has 17 amino acids. MiXCR was run by TCRdb on the 5' RACE reads, yielding one entry per CDR3 protein. Counted here are approximately 280,000 distinct CDR3 sequences, about 8.3% occurring once; the ten biggest clones make up roughly 2.1%. This clonotype came up many times. These data also featured in a second study, about yellow fever vaccine responses in identical twins.

The rearrangement joins TRBV12-3 or TRBV12-4 to TRBJ1-6; TRBD1 matches 9 bases. The sample was memory (CD45RO+) T cells sorted from blood. This sequence was found in a woman aged 18-29 years in good health. The CDR3 reads CASSQLPPGQGGSPLHF. Written as DNA, the CDR3 is TGTGCCAGCAGCCAACTACCACCGGGACAGGGCGGGTCACCCCTCCACTTT.